A selection of T cell receptor beta chains follows, all from one sample in a study of blood T cell repertoires in COVID-19. TCRdb's copy holds only in-frame clones and misses some; the assay was immunoSEQ multiplex PCR. The sample lists approximately 190,000 clones, about 88% occurring once. The sequenced sample consisted of peripheral blood. These receptors were collected from a woman between 35 and 50 years old who had recovered from COVID-19. Each CDR3 is given with its conserved first and last residue. Fields, in order: D gene, clone size, V gene, J gene, CDR3 DNA, CDR3 protein. A D gene is named only where the DNA matches it firmly. The listing skips clone size in some rows; elsewhere it reads once, few, many or a size class.

-	once	TRBV12-3/TRBV12-4	TRBJ2-1	TGTGCCAGCAGCGCCCGTGAGGAGGGCGAGCAGTTCTTC	CASSAREEGEQFF
-	-	TRBV28	TRBJ2-7	TGTGCCAGCAGTACCGATGGTAGCGTAGCCTACGAGCAGTACTTC	CASSTDGSVAYEQYF
TRBD2	-	TRBV2	TRBJ2-3	TGTGCCAGTCGGACTAGCGGACGCACAGATACGCAGTATTTT	CASRTSGRTDTQYF
TRBD1	-	TRBV6-4	TRBJ1-6	TGTGCCAGCAGTGAACTCCGGGACAGGGGCTTTATAGGACATTCACCCCTCCACTTT	CASSELRDRGFIGHSPLHF
-	-	TRBV12-3/TRBV12-4	TRBJ2-2	TGTGCCAGCAGTTTTTGGGCGGGGGAGCTGTTTTTT	CASSFWAGELFF
-	-	TRBV19	TRBJ1-5	TGTGCCAGTAGTAGGGCGACAGGTACGTTCAATCAGCCCCAGCATTTT	CASSRATGTFNQPQHF
-	-	TRBV29-1	TRBJ1-1	TGCAGCGTTGAAGATAGTAGGGGTGCGAGCGAAGCTTTCTTT	CSVEDSRGASEAFF
-	-	TRBV30	TRBJ1-5	TGTGCCTGGAGTCGAGGATCGGGTCAGCCCCAGCATTTT	CAWSRGSGQPQHF
-	-	TRBV12-3/TRBV12-4	TRBJ2-7	TGTGCCAGCAGCACCGGGACACTTTTTTACTTC	CASSTGTLFYF
TRBD2	-	TRBV28	TRBJ2-1	TGTGCCAGCAGCTCACCCGGGACTAGAGGGCCTGGAAGGTACAATGAGCAGTTCTTC	CASSSPGTRGPGRYNEQFF
TRBD2	-	TRBV9	TRBJ2-1	TGTGCCAGCAGCGTAGCTAGCGGGAGGGCCAATGAGCAGTTCTTC	CASSVASGRANEQFF
TRBD1	-	TRBV19	TRBJ2-2	TGTGCCAGTAGTATAGCACAGGGGAGTAAAGGCACCGGGGAGCTGTTTTTT	CASSIAQGSKGTGELFF
-	-	TRBV10-3	TRBJ2-5	TGTGCCATCAGTGATATCCCAGGGGCTAGTGGAGAGACCCAGTACTTC	CAISDIPGASGETQYF
TRBD1	-	TRBV9	TRBJ1-3	TGTGCCAGCAGCGGACCGGGACAGGGAGAAACCATATATTTT	CASSGPGQGETIYF
-	-	TRBV2	TRBJ1-2	TGTGCCAGCAGTACCAGGGTTGATAGCTCCTACACCTTC	CASSTRVDSSYTF
-	-	TRBV5-8	TRBJ2-5	TGTGCCAGCAGCTTGGCCGCGGGGGCGGCCAATGGAGAGACCCAGTACTTC	CASSLAAGAANGETQYF
TRBD2	-	TRBV6-2/TRBV6-3	TRBJ2-7	TGTGCCAGCAGCCTAGCGGGAGCGACCCGCTACGAGCAGTACTTC	CASSLAGATRYEQYF
-	-	TRBV19	TRBJ2-7	TGTGCCAGTAGTATAGCCGGGGAACCCACCTACGAGCAGTACTTC	CASSIAGEPTYEQYF
-	-	TRBV3-1/TRBV3-2	TRBJ2-1	TGTGCCAGCAGCCTGAGTAGCGGCTACAATGAGCAGTTCTTC	CASSLSSGYNEQFF
TRBD2	-	TRBV25-1	TRBJ2-7	TGTGCCAGCAGTGACCCGGGACTAGCGGGCTCCTACGAGCAGTACTTC	CASSDPGLAGSYEQYF
TRBD2	-	TRBV28	TRBJ2-3	TGTGCCAGCAGTCCTATTCAGACTAGCGGGAGGGCCATGGCAGATACGCAGTATTTT	CASSPIQTSGRAMADTQYF
-	once	TRBV27	TRBJ1-1	TGTGCCAGCAGTTCGGACAGATGGGACACTGAAGCTTTCTTT	CASSSDRWDTEAFF
TRBD2	-	TRBV6-2/TRBV6-3	TRBJ2-1	TGTGCCAGCAGTTACGGCCGACTAGCGGGAGGGCCTAGGGCCTACAATGAGCAGTTCTTC	CASSYGRLAGGPRAYNEQFF
TRBD1	-	TRBV6-4	TRBJ2-7	TGTGCCAGCAGTGACCTCACGCGGGGACAGGTCCCCTACGAGCAGTACTTC	CASSDLTRGQVPYEQYF
TRBD2	-	TRBV5-1	TRBJ2-7	TGCGCCAGCACGGGAGGGGTCTCCTACGAGCAGTACTTC	CASTGGVSYEQYF
-	-	TRBV6-2/TRBV6-3	TRBJ1-2	TGTGCCAGCAGTTTCAGGGCCAACCCTAACTATGGCTACACCTTC	CASSFRANPNYGYTF
TRBD1	-	TRBV6-6	TRBJ2-2	TGTGCCAGCAGTCCGGGACAGGGATCCACCGGGGAGCTGTTTTTT	CASSPGQGSTGELFF
-	few	TRBV30	TRBJ1-4	TGTGCCGGATGGAAGGGGAGGAAACTGTTTTTT	CAGWKGRKLFF
TRBD1	-	TRBV10-3	TRBJ2-5	TGTGCCATCAGGCCGACAGGGGTAGAGACCCAGTACTTC	CAIRPTGVETQYF
-	-	TRBV28	TRBJ1-2	TGTGCCACAGGTCGTCTCGGCTACACCTTC	CATGRLGYTF
-	-	TRBV27	TRBJ2-5	TGTGCCAGCAGTCCTAGACAGGTTTTGGGGACCCAGTACTTC	CASSPRQVLGTQYF
TRBD2	once	TRBV5-1	TRBJ2-3	TGCGCCAGCAGCTCACTAGCGGGAGATGATACGCAGTATTTT	CASSSLAGDDTQYF
-	-	TRBV11-2	TRBJ2-7	TGTGCCAGCAGCTTAGAGGGGCAGGGCTCCTACGAGCAGTACTTC	CASSLEGQGSYEQYF
TRBD1	-	TRBV13	TRBJ2-1	TGTGCCAGCAGCTTCCCCCAGGGGGCCTCCTACAATGAGCAGTTCTTC	CASSFPQGASYNEQFF
-	-	TRBV19	TRBJ2-1	TGTGCCAGTAAACCCTCCGGGCTAGCGAGCTCCTACAATGAGCAGTTCTTC	CASKPSGLASSYNEQFF
TRBD2	once	TRBV7-8	TRBJ2-1	TGTGCCAGTGGCTGGCTAGCGGGAAATGAGCAGTTCTTC	CASGWLAGNEQFF
-	-	TRBV4-1	TRBJ1-5	TGCGCCAGCAGCCAAGATCATTCCAATCAGCCCCAGCATTTT	CASSQDHSNQPQHF
-	-	TRBV30	TRBJ2-5	TGTGCCTGGAGTGTCGGCCAAGAGACCCAGTACTTC	CAWSVGQETQYF
TRBD1	-	TRBV6-5	TRBJ1-5	TGTGCCAGCAGTTACCCCTGGACAGGGCTCGATCAGCCCCAGCATTTT	CASSYPWTGLDQPQHF
-	-	TRBV30	TRBJ1-1	TGTGCCTGGAGTGTAAGGTTCGGGGATACTGAAGCTTTCTTT	CAWSVRFGDTEAFF
-	-	TRBV7-9	TRBJ1-5	TGTGCCAGCAGCGTCGGAGCGGAACCCCAGCATTTT	CASSVGAEPQHF
-	-	TRBV5-1	TRBJ2-5	TGCGCCAGCAGACAAAAGGACTACCCTGAAGAGACCCAGTACTTC	CASRQKDYPEETQYF
-	-	TRBV18	TRBJ2-3	TGTGCCAGCTCCTTCCGAAGTATGTCCGGCGGCATCACAGATACGCAGTATTTT	CASSFRSMSGGITDTQYF
-	-	TRBV4-2	TRBJ1-1	TGTGCCAGCAGCCAGGGACAGAACACTGAAGCTTTCTTT	CASSQGQNTEAFF
TRBD2	-	TRBV30	TRBJ2-3	TGTGCCTGGATCGCGGGAGACGGTGCAGATACGCAGTATTTT	CAWIAGDGADTQYF
-	-	TRBV5-4	TRBJ1-3	TGTGCCAGCAGCTTCGGGGGGGCAAGTGGAAACACCATATATTTT	CASSFGGASGNTIYF
TRBD2	-	TRBV6-1	TRBJ2-1	TGTGCCAGCAGTGGAGGACATACTAGCGGAAAAGGGAATGAGCAGTTCTTC	CASSGGHTSGKGNEQFF
-	-	TRBV7-9	TRBJ1-4	TGTGCCAGCAGCCGCCAGTCACCAACTAATGAAAAACTGTTTTTT	CASSRQSPTNEKLFF
TRBD1	-	TRBV5-1	TRBJ2-7	TGCGCCAGCAGCCCGGGCCGGGACAGGGTTACCTCCTACGAGCAGTACTTC	CASSPGRDRVTSYEQYF
TRBD1	-	TRBV7-2	TRBJ1-2	TGTGCCAGCAGCGAACAACAGGGGGTCTATGGCTACACCTTC	CASSEQQGVYGYTF
-	-	TRBV19	TRBJ2-7	TGTGCCAGTAGTAGCCAGGGTTCCTACGAGCAGTACTTC	CASSSQGSYEQYF
-	-	TRBV27	TRBJ2-7	TGTGCCAGCAGTCCTTCGGGGGTCTCCTACGAGCAGTACTTC	CASSPSGVSYEQYF
-	once	TRBV6-5	TRBJ1-5	TGTGCCAGCAGTCCACAGGGAATCGGCAATCAGCCCCAGCATTTT	CASSPQGIGNQPQHF